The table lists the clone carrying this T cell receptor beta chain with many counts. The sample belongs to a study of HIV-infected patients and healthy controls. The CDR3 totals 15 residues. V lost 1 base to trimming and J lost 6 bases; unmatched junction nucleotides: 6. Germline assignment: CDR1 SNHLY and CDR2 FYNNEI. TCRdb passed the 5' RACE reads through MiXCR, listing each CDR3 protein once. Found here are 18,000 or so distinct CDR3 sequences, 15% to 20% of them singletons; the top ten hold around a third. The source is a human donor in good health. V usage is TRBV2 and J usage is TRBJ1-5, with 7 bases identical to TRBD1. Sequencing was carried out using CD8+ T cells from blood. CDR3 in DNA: TGTGCCAGCAGTGAAGGCAGGGGGGGCGGTCAGCCCCAGCATTTT. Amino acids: CASSEGRGGGQPQHF.